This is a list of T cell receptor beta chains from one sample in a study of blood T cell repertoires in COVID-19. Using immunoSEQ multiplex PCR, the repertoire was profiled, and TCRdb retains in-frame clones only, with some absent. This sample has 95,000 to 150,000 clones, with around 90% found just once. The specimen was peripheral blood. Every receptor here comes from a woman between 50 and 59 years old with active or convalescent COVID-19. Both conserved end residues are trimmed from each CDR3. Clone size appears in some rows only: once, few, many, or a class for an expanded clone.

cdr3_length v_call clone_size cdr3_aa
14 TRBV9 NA ASSPAGGTISTEAF
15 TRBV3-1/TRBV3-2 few ASSEGTGIISGNTIY
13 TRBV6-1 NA ASSEARGRPYEQY
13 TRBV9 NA ASSVAGTSTDTQY
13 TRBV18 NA ASSPFAEMNTEAF
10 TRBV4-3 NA ASSQLRGEQY
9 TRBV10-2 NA ASRQGTEAF
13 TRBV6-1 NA ASRQLAGGLDTQY
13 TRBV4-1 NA ASRGGQGANTEAF
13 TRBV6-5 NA ASSYGGATNEKLF
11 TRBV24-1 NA ATSDRQGYEQY
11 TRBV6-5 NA ASSYSRDSPLH
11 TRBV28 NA ASGTRSSYEQY
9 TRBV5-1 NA ASRGGYEQY
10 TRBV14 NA ASSPSYHTQY
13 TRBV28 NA ASRSDTGYSYEQY
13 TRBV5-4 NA ASSTLAGGVETQY
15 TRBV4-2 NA ASSQDVTSGRIDTQY
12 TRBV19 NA ASSIRGPSYEQY
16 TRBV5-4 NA ASTGTSGRAGGTGELF
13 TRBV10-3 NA AINSMGQGPNEQY
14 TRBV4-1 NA ASSQNSGQINEKLF
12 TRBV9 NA ASSSGRRSTEAF
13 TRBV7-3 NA ASSSRGAQADTQY
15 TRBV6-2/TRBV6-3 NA ASSYSNNRGYGQPQH
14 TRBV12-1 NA ASSFSEGRIFSPLH
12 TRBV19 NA ASSKTGRNTEAF
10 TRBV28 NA ASSSGVEKLF
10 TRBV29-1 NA SARGPNTEAF
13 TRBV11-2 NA ASSLGETRGDTQY
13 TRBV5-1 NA ASSLGQGQSDTQY
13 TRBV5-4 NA ASSLFQGGTDTQY
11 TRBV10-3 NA AISEAEGQPQH
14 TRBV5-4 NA ASSPGDRGNQETQY
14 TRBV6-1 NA ASSERWDSSGNTIY
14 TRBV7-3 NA ASSLGQGGIQETQY
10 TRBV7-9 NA ASSSPRGELF
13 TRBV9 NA ASSVVGGAGNEQF
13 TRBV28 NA ASSPYRGARYEQY